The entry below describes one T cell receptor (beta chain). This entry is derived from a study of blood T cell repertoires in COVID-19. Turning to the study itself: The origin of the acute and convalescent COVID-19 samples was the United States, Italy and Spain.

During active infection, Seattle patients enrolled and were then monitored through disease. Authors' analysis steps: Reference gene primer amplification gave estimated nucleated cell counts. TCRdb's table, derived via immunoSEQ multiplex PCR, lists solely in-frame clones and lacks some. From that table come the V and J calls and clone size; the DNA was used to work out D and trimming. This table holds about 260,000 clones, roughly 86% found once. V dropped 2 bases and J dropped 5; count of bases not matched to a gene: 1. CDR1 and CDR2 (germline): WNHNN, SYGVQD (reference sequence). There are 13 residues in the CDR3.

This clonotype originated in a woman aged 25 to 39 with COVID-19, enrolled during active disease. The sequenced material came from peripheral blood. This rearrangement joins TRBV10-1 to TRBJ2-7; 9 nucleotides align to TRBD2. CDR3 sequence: CASSEASGNEQYF. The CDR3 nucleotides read TGCGCCAGCAGTGAGGCTAGCGGGAACGAGCAGTACTTC.